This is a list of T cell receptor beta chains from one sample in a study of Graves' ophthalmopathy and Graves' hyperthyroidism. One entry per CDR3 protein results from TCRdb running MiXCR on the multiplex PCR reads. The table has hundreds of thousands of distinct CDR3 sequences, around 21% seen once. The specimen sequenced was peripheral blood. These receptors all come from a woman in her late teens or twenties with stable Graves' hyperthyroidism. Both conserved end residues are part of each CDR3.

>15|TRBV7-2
CASSLAGVVYTEAFF
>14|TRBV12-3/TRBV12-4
CASSFNRGHTEACF
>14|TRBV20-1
CSASPGTGAHEQYF
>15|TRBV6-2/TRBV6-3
CASRPTGGMRNEQYF
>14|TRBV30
CAWSVLLSNTEAFF
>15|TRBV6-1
CASSPSFGTYYEQYF
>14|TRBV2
CASSAPGGDYGYTF
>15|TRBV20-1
CSARGVRQGPYEQYF
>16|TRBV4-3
CASSQDRGRGLYEQYF
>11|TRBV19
CASSDAYEQYF
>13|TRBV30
CAWSVDRGYEQYF
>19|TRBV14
CASSQVIQGLSSGANVLTF
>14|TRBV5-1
CASSVGEQGGELFF
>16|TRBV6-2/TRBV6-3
CASSYRGLSNTGELFF
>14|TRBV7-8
CASSPGRVHQPQHF
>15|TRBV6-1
CASSELARVDQPQHF
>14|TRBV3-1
CASSQGAGEWEQYF
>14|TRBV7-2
CASSNRGLDYGYTF
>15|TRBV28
CASTTPGTVNYEQYF
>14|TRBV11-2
CASSFQANSYEQYF
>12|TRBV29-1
CSVVLGGGELFF
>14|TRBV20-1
CSASPGAGANVLTF
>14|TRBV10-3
CAINSGALDTEAFF
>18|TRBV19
CASKLGTSGRSNTGELFF
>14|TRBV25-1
CASRREYSTDTQYF
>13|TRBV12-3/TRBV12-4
CASRGTGLGGYTF
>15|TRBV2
CASSGQGYVTGELFF
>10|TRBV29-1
CSDSNTEAFF
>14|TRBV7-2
CASTRDREGETQYF
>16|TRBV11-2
CASSSSSGYISYEQYF
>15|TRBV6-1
CASSGVGISNQPQHF
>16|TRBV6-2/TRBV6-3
CASSFDSGTPVWEQYF
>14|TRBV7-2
CASSFDGVNQPQHF
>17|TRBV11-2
CASSLVGLTVGNSPLHF
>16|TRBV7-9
CASSLRTGGNMETQYF
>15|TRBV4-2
CASSQARRSYYEQYF
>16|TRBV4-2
CASSQDGAANTGELFF
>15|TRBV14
CASSQEANYQETQYF
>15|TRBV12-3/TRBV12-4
CASSLSPRGEETQYF
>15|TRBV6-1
CASSTPGRGQETQYF
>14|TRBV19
CASSISQGGNIKYF
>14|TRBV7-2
CASSFSDSQETQYF
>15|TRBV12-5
CASGGRQGARETQYF
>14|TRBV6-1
CASSEWTSNQPQHF
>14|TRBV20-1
CSARGHSGANVLTF
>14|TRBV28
CASNQPGQGYEQYF
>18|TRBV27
CASSSPSQRGLAKNIKYF
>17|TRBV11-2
CASSLSRGTGPQETQYF
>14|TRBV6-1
CASIVAGLTRGQYF
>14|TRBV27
CASSLGDREGEQYF
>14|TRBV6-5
CASSYPGTSYEQYF
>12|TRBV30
CAWSPRNTEAFF
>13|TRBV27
CASSRGGAYEQYF
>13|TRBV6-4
CASRDTSNSPLHF